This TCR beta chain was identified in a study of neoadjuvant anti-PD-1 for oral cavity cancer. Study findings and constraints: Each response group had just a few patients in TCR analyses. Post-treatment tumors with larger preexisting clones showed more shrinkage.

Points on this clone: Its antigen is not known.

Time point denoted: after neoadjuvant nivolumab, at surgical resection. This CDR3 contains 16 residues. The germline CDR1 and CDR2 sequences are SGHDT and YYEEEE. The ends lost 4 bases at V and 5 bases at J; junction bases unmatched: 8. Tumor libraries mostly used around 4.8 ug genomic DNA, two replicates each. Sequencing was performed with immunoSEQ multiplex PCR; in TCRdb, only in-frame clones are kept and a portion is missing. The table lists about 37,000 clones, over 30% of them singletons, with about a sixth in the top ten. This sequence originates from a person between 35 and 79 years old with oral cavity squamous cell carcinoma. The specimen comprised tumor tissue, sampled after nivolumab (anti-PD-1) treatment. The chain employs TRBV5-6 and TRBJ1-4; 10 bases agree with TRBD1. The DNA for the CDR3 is TGTGCCAGCAGCCACGGACAGGGGGGAGGAAATGAAAAACTGTTTTTT. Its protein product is CASSHGQGGGNEKLFF.